Sequencing of this TCR beta chain was carried out in a study of T cells in Graves' hyperthyroidism and ophthalmopathy. Study-wide results and limits: Ophthalmopathy could be told apart from stable hyperthyroidism with a 13 V-J model.

A note on this clonotype: Its antigen remains unidentified.

Clinical symptoms, serum thyroxine, TRAb, thyroid ultrasound and orbital computed tomography informed diagnoses. Amplified TCR beta CDR3 regions derived from RNA transcripts. RT-PCR in the first round (using the HTBI primer set) targeted the TCR CDR3. In TCRdb, the multiplex PCR reads were re-called with MiXCR into one record per CDR3 protein. The sample lists over 700,000 distinct CDR3 sequences; 15% to 20% were seen once. The V gene's germline CDR1 is SQVTM and CDR2 ANQGSEA. The V and J ends lost 5 bases and 0 bases respectively, with 14 bases between them. The CDR3 has 15 residues. The specimen sequenced was blood. The V call is TRBV29-1, the J call TRBJ1-5; TRBD1 is a possible D gene (5 bases). The clonotype was recovered from a woman aged 45-59 years with Graves' hyperthyroidism that later progressed to Graves' ophthalmopathy. The CDR3 DNA reads TGCAGCGTTTCCACTGGGGCAGCTAGCAATCAGCCCCAGCATTTT. The encoded protein is CSVSTGAASNQPQHF.